Listed here are 15 T cell receptor beta chains from one sample, sequenced in a study of early T cells in non-severe SARS-CoV-2 infection. One entry per CDR3 protein, called by TCRdb with MiXCR from the 5' RACE reads. The repertoire holds fewer than 35,000 distinct CDR3 sequences, with 9% to 9.5% as singletons. The source material was whole blood. These receptor sequences come from an adult who was a healthcare worker with PCR-confirmed SARS-CoV-2 infection or an uninfected control (not recorded which).

The chain carries TRBV24-1 and TRBJ2-5, with 7 bases matching TRBD1. The V gene end was trimmed by 4 bases and the J gene end by 0 bases; junction bases not matched to a gene: 7. The germline V gene has CDR1 KGHDR and CDR2 SFDVKD. This CDR3 comprises 16 residues. The CDR3, as DNA: TGTGCCACCAGTGAATCCGGGACAGCGCACCAAGAGACCCAGTACTTC. This encodes CATSESGTAHQETQYF.

This clonotype has ten or more counts. The chain has TRBV29-1 and TRBJ2-1; D is undetermined. Trimming cost V 1 base and J 5 bases, with 6 bases left between them. Germline CDR1 SQVTM, CDR2 ANQGSEA. CDR3 size: 12 residues. CDR3: CSVEVGNNEQFF. The CDR3 region has the DNA TGCAGCGTTGAAGTTGGGAACAATGAGCAGTTCTTC.

The J gene is TRBJ1-4, the V gene TRBV24-1, with a weak D call TRBD1 (5 bases). CDR1 is KGHDR and CDR2 is SFDVKD in the germline V gene. This CDR3 region has 17 residues. The V end was cut by 4 bases, the J end by 5 bases, with 19 bases between. The CDR3: CATSEAGTRGGNEKLFF. The DNA for the CDR3 is TGTGCCACCAGTGAAGCCGGGACCCGGGGGGGAAATGAAAAACTGTTTTTT.

This clonotype was found many times. This chain connects TRBV4-3 to TRBJ2-3; D is ambiguous. Trimming took 0 bases from V and 6 from J, leaving 13 bases between them. The CDR3 length is 15 residues. Germline V gene data show CDR1 as LGHNA and CDR2 as YSLEER. CDR3 DNA sequence: TGCGCCAGCAGCCAAGACCAGGAGCCTGGTGATACGCAGTATTTT. The encoded protein is CASSQDQEPGDTQYF.

In this sample, this clonotype turned up many times. The rearrangement uses TRBV7-2 and TRBJ2-1; D is unclear. Looked up from germline, CDR1 is SGHTA and CDR2 is FQGNSA. The V and J ends lost 5 bases and 6 bases respectively, with 11 bases between them. The CDR3 length is 13 residues. The CDR3 here is CASSHPAINEQFF. DNA for the CDR3: TGTGCCAGCAGCCACCCGGCGATCAATGAGCAGTTCTTC.

This chain links TRBV20-1 with TRBJ1-6; D possibly corresponds to TRBD1 (5 bases). The V gene's germline CDR1 is DFQATT and CDR2 SNEGSKA (reference sequence). CDR3 length: 16 residues. V was shortened by 3 bases and J by 5 bases, with 17 bases between the two germline ends. DNA of the CDR3: TGCAGTGCTAGCCGAACACAGGTCGGTGATAATTCACCCCTCCACTTT. It codes for CSASRTQVGDNSPLHF.

This clonotype was detected many times. The chain uses TRBV29-1 and TRBJ2-3; D not certain. Germline-derived CDR1 and CDR2 are SQVTM and ANQGSEA. The CDR3 covers 14 residues. Trimming removed 5 bases at V and 2 bases at J, with 14 bases between. The CDR3 loop is CSVLGQMNTDTQYF. CDR3 DNA sequence: TGCAGCGTTTTAGGGCAGATGAACACAGATACGCAGTATTTT.

This clonotype was detected many times. The chain recombines TRBV7-3 with TRBJ2-5; 7 bases align to TRBD2. In germline, CDR1 is SGHTA, CDR2 FQGTGA. The V gene end was trimmed by 3 bases and the J gene end by 4 bases; junction bases not matched to a gene: 2. This CDR3 has 13 amino acids. CDR3 DNA: TGTGCCAGCAGCTTCAGGGAGGGAGAGACCCAGTACTTC. Its protein is CASSFREGETQYF.

The sample holds many counts of this clonotype. The V gene is TRBV12-3 or TRBV12-4, the J gene TRBJ1-2; 8 positions agree with TRBD1. This CDR3 is built from 13 residues. After removal of 5 bases from V and 2 bases from J, the junction contained 1 base not matched to a gene. The DNA of the CDR3 is TGTGCCAGCAGTGGGGACAGGAACTATGGCTACACCTTC. Translating gives CASSGDRNYGYTF.

The rearrangement links TRBV4-2 to TRBJ2-5; weak D call: TRBD1 (6 bases). The CDR3 contains 16 residues. Germline V lookup: CDR1 LGHNA, CDR2 YNFKEQ. Trimming removed 1 base from V and 1 base from J, with 13 bases in between. The CDR3 sequence: CASSQARQAFQETQYF. For the CDR3, the DNA is TGTGCCAGCAGCCAAGCCCGACAGGCCTTCCAAGAGACCCAGTACTTC.

The table lists this clonotype with many counts. The rearrangement joins TRBV7-2 to TRBJ1-6; D not certain. V was shortened by 3 bases and J by 4 bases, with 7 bases between the two germline ends. The CDR3 totals 14 residues. The germline gives CDR1 SGHTA, CDR2 FQGNSA. DNA for the CDR3: TGTGCCAGCAGCTTCCAGATATATAATTCACCCCTCCACTTT. Its translation is CASSFQIYNSPLHF.

This clonotype was detected ten times or more. The chain employs TRBV12-3 or TRBV12-4 and TRBJ2-6, with 9 nucleotides matching TRBD1. This CDR3 comprises 18 residues. V shed 7 bases, J shed 0 bases, and the junction held 10 bases outside the gene matches. In DNA, the CDR3 is TGTGCCAGCACCGCAGGGGACAGGGATAACTCTGGGGCCAACGTCCTGACTTTC. This encodes CASTAGDRDNSGANVLTF.

The table lists this clonotype with many counts. J is TRBJ2-3 and V is TRBV7-6, with D perhaps matching TRBD2 (5 bases). The V end was cut by 1 base, the J end by 3 bases, with 8 bases between. This CDR3 has 14 residues. Germline lookup yields CDR1 SGHVS and CDR2 FNYEAQ. This CDR3 is CASSLVGETDTQYF. CDR3 bases: TGTGCCAGCAGCTTAGTGGGAGAGACAGATACGCAGTATTTT.

The sample holds many counts of this clonotype. The J gene is TRBJ1-4, the V gene TRBV12-2; the D call in the table, TRBD1, was not verified against the DNA. TRBV12-2 is marked as a pseudogene. The CDR3 is 16 residues long. CDR3 amino acids: CASRFGQPEEGEKLFF. The CDR3 DNA is TGTGCAAGTCGCTTTGGACAGCCGGAAGAGGGAGAAAAACTGTTTTTT.

This clonotype came up many times. The rearrangement joins TRBV30 to TRBJ2-3, with TRBD2 matching over 11 bases. Per the germline V gene, CDR1 is GTSNPN and CDR2 is SVGIG (reference sequence). The J segment lost 4 bases and the V segment lost 5 bases, leaving 8 bases of the junction unmatched. This CDR3 is built from 15 residues. The CDR3 spells CAWDISGGAADTQYF. CDR3 sequence (DNA): TGTGCCTGGGATATTAGCGGGGGGGCCGCAGATACGCAGTATTTT.